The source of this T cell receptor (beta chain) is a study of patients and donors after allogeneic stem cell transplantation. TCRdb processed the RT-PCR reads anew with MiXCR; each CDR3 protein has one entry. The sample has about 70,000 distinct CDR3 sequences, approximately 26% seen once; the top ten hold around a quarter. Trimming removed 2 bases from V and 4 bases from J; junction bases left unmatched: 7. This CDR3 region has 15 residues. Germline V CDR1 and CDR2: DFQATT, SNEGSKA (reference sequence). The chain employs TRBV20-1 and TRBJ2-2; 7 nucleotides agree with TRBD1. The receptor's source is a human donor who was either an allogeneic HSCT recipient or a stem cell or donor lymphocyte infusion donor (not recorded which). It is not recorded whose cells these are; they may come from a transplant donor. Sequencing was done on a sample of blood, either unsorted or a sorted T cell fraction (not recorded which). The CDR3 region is CSARTRGQGTGELFF. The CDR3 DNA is TGCAGTGCTAGAACAAGGGGGCAGGGCACCGGGGAGCTGTTTTTT.